The rows below give T cell receptor beta chains drawn from one sample of a study of human thymus T cells. The protocol was immunoSEQ multiplex PCR, while the TCRdb copy is restricted to in-frame clones and leaves out a portion. The table has tens of thousands of clones, 94% seen once. Material: blood. The source of these receptors is a boy under three years old with a congenital heart defect but otherwise immunologically healthy. Both conserved end residues are part of each CDR3. The order of the fields is J gene, CDR3 length, V gene, clone size, D gene, CDR3 DNA, CDR3 protein. D genes are given only for firm matches. The listing skips clone size in some rows; elsewhere it reads once, few, many or a size class.

TRBJ1-2 15 TRBV4-2 . TRBD1 TGTGCCAGCAGCCATGCCGGGACAGGCCTCTATGGCTACACCTTC CASSHAGTGLYGYTF
TRBJ2-3 15 TRBV4-1 . . TGCGCCAGCAGCCAAGAGGCGGCTAGCACCGATACGCAGTATTTT CASSQEAASTDTQYF
TRBJ2-1 14 TRBV6-5 . . TGTGCCAGCAGTTACTCGCCGACTTACAATGAGCAGTTCTTC CASSYSPTYNEQFF
TRBJ2-1 14 TRBV7-2 few . TGTGCCAGCAGCTTAGAACCCTTTTACAATGAGCAGTTCTTC CASSLEPFYNEQFF
TRBJ2-5 17 TRBV19 . TRBD1 TGTGCCAGTAGTATAGGCCACACAGGGGGCGGCTTTGAGACCCAGTACTTC CASSIGHTGGGFETQYF
TRBJ1-4 14 TRBV6-5 . . TGTGCCAGCAGTTACGGAGGGGGGAAGGAAAAACTGTTTTTT CASSYGGGKEKLFF
TRBJ1-1 15 TRBV9 . . TGTGCCAGCAGCGTTCGACCACAGCCGAACACTGAAGCTTTCTTT CASSVRPQPNTEAFF
TRBJ2-2 14 TRBV10-2 . . TGCGCCAGCAGTGAGTCAGGGTACACCGGGGAGCTGTTTTTT CASSESGYTGELFF
TRBJ1-2 13 TRBV27 . . TGTGCCAGCAGTTTCGGACAAAACTATGGCTACACCTTC CASSFGQNYGYTF
TRBJ1-1 15 TRBV27 . . TGTGCCAGCAGTTTGGTGGGGGAGGGTGACACTGAAGCTTTCTTT CASSLVGEGDTEAFF
TRBJ2-1 12 TRBV28 . . TGTGCCAGCAGTTTACAGGGCAATGAGCAGTTCTTC CASSLQGNEQFF
TRBJ2-7 16 TRBV6-1 . . TGTGCCAGCAGTGATAAGACAGACCGGATCTCCTACGAGCAGTACTTC CASSDKTDRISYEQYF
TRBJ1-2 15 TRBV5-1 . . TGCGCCAGCAGAAGAATAGAAGGGGTGGGGTATGGCTACACCTTC CASRRIEGVGYGYTF
TRBJ2-3 19 TRBV5-1 . TRBD2 TGCGCCAGCAGCTTGGTGCCCCTAGCGGGAGGAGGGAGCACAGATACGCAGTATTTT CASSLVPLAGGGSTDTQYF
TRBJ2-3 16 TRBV4-2 . TRBD2 TGTGCCAGCAGCCAAGTACTAGCGGGGGGCACAGATACGCAGTATTTT CASSQVLAGGTDTQYF
TRBJ1-5 15 TRBV2 . TRBD1 TGTGCCAGCAGCGAGGACAGGGTGGGATATCAGCCCCAGCATTTT CASSEDRVGYQPQHF
TRBJ2-3 14 TRBV7-9 . . TGTGCCACCGGGGGACCCCCCCTAACGGATACGCAGTATTTT CATGGPPLTDTQYF
TRBJ1-5 15 TRBV2 . . TGTGCCAGCAGTGAACTCCACAGCTTAAATCAGCCCCAGCATTTT CASSELHSLNQPQHF
TRBJ1-4 14 TRBV7-9 . . TGTGCCAGCAGCTTAGCGTATGCGGGGGAAAAACTGTTTTTT CASSLAYAGEKLFF
TRBJ2-7 15 TRBV9 few TRBD1 TGTGCCAGCAGCGTTTCTCCGGGACAGGCCTACGAGCAGTACTTC CASSVSPGQAYEQYF
TRBJ2-5 15 TRBV11-3 . TRBD1 TGTGCCAGCAACCACCGGGACAGGGGCCAAGAGACCCAGTACTTC CASNHRDRGQETQYF
TRBJ2-1 12 TRBV5-1 . . TGCGCCAGCAGTTGGGTGGGTGATGAGCAGTTCTTC CASSWVGDEQFF
TRBJ1-4 14 TRBV5-1 . TRBD1 TGCGCCAGCAGCCTCGGGACAGGGGTTGAAAAACTGTTTTTT CASSLGTGVEKLFF
TRBJ2-5 13 TRBV7-9 . . TGTGCCAGCAGCACCGGGTTTAAGCAGACCCAGTACTTC CASSTGFKQTQYF
TRBJ2-1 18 TRBV7-2 . TRBD2 TGTGCCAGCAGCTTAGGGCTAGCGGGGAAGAGCTCCTACAATGAGCAGTTCTTC CASSLGLAGKSSYNEQFF
TRBJ1-6 14 TRBV5-4 . . TGTGCCAGCAGCTTGGGGCAGGGGAATTCACCCCTCCACTTT CASSLGQGNSPLHF
TRBJ2-7 18 TRBV2 . TRBD2 TGTGCCAGCAGTGATTTGGGGACTAGAGGGGACGGAAGTGGCGAGCAGTACTTC CASSDLGTRGDGSGEQYF
TRBJ1-3 16 TRBV11-3 . TRBD1 TGTGCCAGCAGCTTCTTTCTGACAGGGGCTGGAAACACCATATATTTT CASSFFLTGAGNTIYF
TRBJ2-7 15 TRBV28 . TRBD1 TGTGCCAGCAGTTCTAGACAGGGGTTGCCCTACGAGCAGTACTTC CASSSRQGLPYEQYF
TRBJ2-1 17 TRBV4-2 . TRBD2 TGTGCCAGCAGCCAAGGTATAGCGGGGGGACTTTACAATGAGCAGTTCTTC CASSQGIAGGLYNEQFF
TRBJ2-7 18 TRBV18 . . TGTGCCAGCTCACCGTCGGCCACAGGGACCTACAGCTCCTACGAGCAGTACTTC CASSPSATGTYSSYEQYF
TRBJ2-5 14 TRBV14 . . TGTGCCAGCAGCCAAGGTCTGGCGCCAGAGACCCAGTACTTC CASSQGLAPETQYF
TRBJ2-3 18 TRBV19 . . TGTGCCAGTAGTCAGGGACCGAGACTAGTCCTTGCCACAGATACGCAGTATTTT CASSQGPRLVLATDTQYF
TRBJ2-1 17 TRBV11-2 . TRBD2 TGTGCCAGCAGCTTAGATTTCACTAGCGGGGTCGACAATGAGCAGTTCTTC CASSLDFTSGVDNEQFF
TRBJ1-2 13 TRBV30 . . TGTGCCTGGAGTGTATGGGGGTCCTATGGCTACACCTTC CAWSVWGSYGYTF
TRBJ1-2 15 TRBV10-3 . . TGTGCCATCACCCCGGCATTGGCTGATCCGAAGAGCTACACCTTC CAITPALADPKSYTF
TRBJ2-3 14 TRBV9 . . TGTGCCAGCAGCGCCCCCCTGGGCACAGATACGCAGTATTTT CASSAPLGTDTQYF
TRBJ1-1 13 TRBV6-1 . . TGTGCCAGCAGTGAGGCGGACCAGGGTGAAGCTTTCTTT CASSEADQGEAFF
TRBJ1-5 17 TRBV30 . . TGTGCCTGGAGCCACTGGCAGGGGCCCGGTAGCAATCAGCCCCAGCATTTT CAWSHWQGPGSNQPQHF
TRBJ2-2 16 TRBV10-3 . TRBD2 TGTGCCACCACCACCCTCGGGGGGGCGAACACCGGGGAGCTGTTTTTT CATTTLGGANTGELFF
TRBJ2-7 11 TRBV10-3 medium-sized . TGTGCCATCAGTGAGAGGGGCGAGCAGTACTTC CAISERGEQYF
TRBJ2-1 16 TRBV28 . . TGTGCCAGCAGTCCCGAGGCGGGATTAGAGGAGCATGAGCAGTTCTTC CASSPEAGLEEHEQFF
TRBJ2-7 15 TRBV6-1 . . TGTGCCAGCAGCACAACAGGGAGCGGCTACTACGAGCAGTACTTC CASSTTGSGYYEQYF
TRBJ2-1 11 TRBV5-1 once . TGCGCCAGCAGCTTGAACAATGAGCAGTTCTTC CASSLNNEQFF
TRBJ1-1 12 TRBV10-2 . . TGCGCCAGCAGTGCAGGGAAGGCTGAAGCTTTCTTT CASSAGKAEAFF
TRBJ1-4 14 TRBV30 . . TGTGCCTGGAGTGTTGGGGGCTCTAATGAAAAACTGTTTTTT CAWSVGGSNEKLFF
TRBJ1-5 13 TRBV6-1 . . TGTGCCAGCAGTGAACAGGGGAATCAGCCCCAGCATTTT CASSEQGNQPQHF
TRBJ2-1 16 TRBV7-2 . TRBD2 TGTGCCAGCAGCTACCCCGAGCGGGGGCGGTACAATGAGCAGTTCTTC CASSYPERGRYNEQFF
TRBJ1-1 13 TRBV10-3 . TRBD1 TGTGCCATCAGGGGGACAGGGGTCACTGAAGCTTTCTTT CAIRGTGVTEAFF
TRBJ2-2 15 TRBV28 . . TGTGCCAGCAGTTTGAGTCGTGGGAACACCGGGGAGCTGTTTTTT CASSLSRGNTGELFF
TRBJ2-6 15 TRBV9 . . TGTGCCAGCAGCGTAGGAGGCTCTGGGGCCAACGTCCTGACTTTC CASSVGGSGANVLTF
TRBJ2-1 13 TRBV7-9 . TRBD2 TGTGCCAGCAGCTTCTCTAGCGGCAATGAGCAGTTCTTC CASSFSSGNEQFF
TRBJ2-3 17 TRBV28 once TRBD2 TGTGCCAGCAGTTTTTTAGGAATCGCTAGCGGGGCAGATACGCAGTATTTT CASSFLGIASGADTQYF